The clone carrying this T cell receptor (beta chain) occurred once. The data belong to a study of graft-versus-host responses after intestinal transplantation. Using immunoSEQ multiplex PCR, the repertoire was profiled, and TCRdb retains in-frame clones only, with some absent. The data hold about 19,000 clones, with around 76% observed a single time. CDR3 size: 15 residues. The V gene end was trimmed by 0 bases and the J gene end by 8 bases; junction bases not matched to a gene: 7. CDR1 MNHNS and CDR2 SASEGT come from the germline V gene. Intraepithelial lymphocytes and lamina propria lymphocytes were released through processing of graft tissue.

The chain has TRBV6-1 and TRBJ2-4; TRBD2 agrees at 7 bases. The clonotype comes from a human patient who received an intestinal transplant, so some T cells may come from the graft donor. Specimen: ileum tissue, collected 20 days after intestinal transplant. As DNA, the CDR3 is TGTGCCAGCAGTGAAGCCTTTCAAGGGAGGGACATTCAGTACTTC. Translation: CASSEAFQGRDIQYF.